These T cell receptor beta chains were read from a single sample in a study of OX40 agonist ivuxolimab in advanced cancers. Sequencing used immunoSEQ multiplex PCR; TCRdb keeps in-frame clones, though not all of them. The sample has roughly 90,000 clones; under 95% are singletons. The sequences come from CD4+ or CD8+ T cells sorted from blood, collected in a trial of the OX40 agonist ivuxolimab. Receptor source: an adult with an advanced solid tumor such as melanoma, head and neck, liver or kidney cancer. The CDR3 runs from the conserved cysteine through the conserved F or W. D genes are given only for firm matches. Clone size is stated in some rows and not others, as once, few, many or a class when expanded.

J,size,V,D,DNA,CDR3
TRBJ2-7,NA,TRBV19,NA,TGTGCCAGTAGTATAAAACTGACTTACGAGCAGTACTTC,CASSIKLTYEQYF
TRBJ1-1,NA,TRBV6-1,NA,TGTGCCAGCAGTGAATGGGTACGGGTGAACACTGAAGCTTTCTTT,CASSEWVRVNTEAFF
TRBJ2-7,NA,TRBV4-2,NA,TGTGCCAGCAGCTCCCTGGACAGCTGGGACTACGAGCAGTACTTC,CASSSLDSWDYEQYF
TRBJ1-1,NA,TRBV4-3,NA,TGCGCCAGCAGCCCCAGGGGTCTTAACACTGAAGCTTTCTTT,CASSPRGLNTEAFF
TRBJ1-1,few,TRBV19,NA,TGTGCCAGTAGTGGGCGGGGGATGAACACTGAAGCTTTCTTT,CASSGRGMNTEAFF
TRBJ2-7,few,TRBV7-9,NA,TGTGCGACCAGATCCTCCTACGAGCAGTACTTC,CATRSSYEQYF
TRBJ2-1,NA,TRBV30,NA,TGTGCCTGGAGTTTGGAATCCTCCTACAATGAGCAGTTCTTC,CAWSLESSYNEQFF
TRBJ2-5,NA,TRBV2,NA,TGTGCCAGCAGTACCCCGAACATAGTCTCAGAGACCCAGTACTTC,CASSTPNIVSETQYF
TRBJ1-5,once,TRBV28,NA,TGTGCCAGCAGTTTCCATTCTCAACCCCAGCATTTT,CASSFHSQPQHF
TRBJ1-1,NA,TRBV13,NA,TGTGCCAGCAGCTTAGGGAACACTGAAGCTTTCTTT,CASSLGNTEAFF
TRBJ2-1,NA,TRBV7-9,TRBD2,TGTGCCAGCAGCTTTTTGCGGGGGGACAATGAGCAGTTCTTC,CASSFLRGDNEQFF
TRBJ1-1,NA,TRBV6-5,TRBD1,TGTGCCAGCAGTTACCAGGGGGCGAACACTGAAGCTTTCTTT,CASSYQGANTEAFF
TRBJ2-2,NA,TRBV9,TRBD2,TGTGCCAGCAGCGTAGGCGGGGGGGCCGCCGGGGAGCTGTTTTTT,CASSVGGGAAGELFF
TRBJ2-3,NA,TRBV7-9,NA,TGTGCCAGCAGCTATTCCGGGGACTTAGCTAGGGGAGGATATTTT,CASSYSGDLARGGYF
TRBJ2-2,NA,TRBV6-5,TRBD2,TGTGCCACACACGAGACTAGCGGGAGCACCGGGGAGCTGTTTTTT,CATHETSGSTGELFF
TRBJ1-1,once,TRBV2,NA,TGTGCCACCACGCGTCCTGAAGCTTTCTTT,CATTRPEAFF
TRBJ2-1,NA,TRBV7-3,NA,TGTGCCAGGTGGTTAGCGGTACAAACCGTCAACAATGAGCAGTTCTTC,CARWLAVQTVNNEQFF
TRBJ2-1,NA,TRBV27,NA,TGTGCCAGCAGTTTATCCGGGGGCGCCCACAATGAGCAGTTCTTC,CASSLSGGAHNEQFF